This TCR beta chain was sequenced during a study of CD8 T cell repertoires and HIV-1 epitope variants. Whole-study context: Epitopes were three Gag families plus Nef HW9 and YT9.

Libraries were prepared by immunoSEQ multiplex PCR; TCRdb keeps only in-frame clonotypes and omits some of them. The sample lists over 90,000 clones, roughly four fifths seen once, with around 24% in the top ten. The sample holds a few counts of this clone. Its specificity is not known. Study-wide results and limits: Nine antigen-specific TCR beta clonotypes were found; 5 to 7 seemed cross-reactive to variants.

CDR3 length equals 14 residues. The V end was cut by 5 bases, the J end by 4 bases, with 15 bases between. In germline, CDR1 is SGHDT, CDR2 YYEEEE. This receptor was obtained from a male donor with HIV. The chain combines TRBV5-6 with TRBJ1-2, with no clear D. The sequencing input was uncultured baseline CD8+ T cells from peripheral blood mononuclear cells (PBMCs). CDR3 loop: CASRPEAPIYGYTF. The CDR3 DNA reads TGTGCCAGCAGGCCTGAGGCCCCGATCTATGGCTACACCTTC. Full variable domain (missing parts from reference TRBV5-6 and TRBJ1-2): DAGVTQSPTHLIKTRGQQVTLRCSPKSGHDTVSWYQQALGQGPQFIFQYYEEEERQRGNFPDRFSGHQFPNYSSELNVNALLLGDSALYLCASRPEAPIYGYTFGSGTRLTVV.